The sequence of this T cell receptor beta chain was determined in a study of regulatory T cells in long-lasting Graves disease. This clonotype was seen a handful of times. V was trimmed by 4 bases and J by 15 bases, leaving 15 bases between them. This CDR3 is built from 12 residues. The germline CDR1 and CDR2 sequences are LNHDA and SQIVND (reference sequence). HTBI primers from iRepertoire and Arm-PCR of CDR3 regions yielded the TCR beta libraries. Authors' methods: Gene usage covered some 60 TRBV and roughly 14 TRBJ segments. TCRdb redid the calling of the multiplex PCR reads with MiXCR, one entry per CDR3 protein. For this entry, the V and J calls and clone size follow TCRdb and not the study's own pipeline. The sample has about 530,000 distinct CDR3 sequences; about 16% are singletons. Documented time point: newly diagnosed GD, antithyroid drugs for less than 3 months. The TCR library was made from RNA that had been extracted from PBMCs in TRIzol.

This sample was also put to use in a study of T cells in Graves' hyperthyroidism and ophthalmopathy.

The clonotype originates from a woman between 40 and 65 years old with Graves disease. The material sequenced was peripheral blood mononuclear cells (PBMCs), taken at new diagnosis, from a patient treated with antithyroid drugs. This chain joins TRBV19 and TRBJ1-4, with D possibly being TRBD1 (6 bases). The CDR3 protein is CASSTAGVKVFF. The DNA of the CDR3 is TGTGCCAGTAGTACCGCAGGGGTTAAGGTGTTTTTT.